The 17 T cell receptor beta chains in this list originate from one sample, sequenced in a study of T cell repertoires in cytomegalovirus infection. TCRdb re-analysed the reads in MiXCR, keeping a single row per CDR3 protein. Among more than 200,000 distinct CDR3 sequences listed, 8% to 9.5% were seen once. Input material: PBMCs. These receptor sequences come from a human donor in good health (CMV status not recorded). Some clones in this sample may be carry-over from other donors' samples.

Only a few counts were recorded for this clonotype. The chain is built from TRBV29-1 and TRBJ1-6; TRBD1 matches 8 bases. CDR1 SQVTM and CDR2 ANQGSEA come from the germline V gene. The CDR3 covers 13 residues. V lost 7 bases, J lost 19 bases, and 18 bases stayed unmatched. In nucleotides, the CDR3 is TGCAGCGCTGCGGACAGGGCGGATAGAGAATTTCACTTT. Encoded protein: CSAADRADREFHF.

This clonotype was counted many times. V usage is TRBV7-2 and J usage is TRBJ2-3, with D tentatively TRBD1 or TRBD2 (5 bases each). There are 12 residues in the CDR3. Germline CDR1 SGHTA, CDR2 FQGNSA. Deletions cut 5 bases from V and 9 bases from J, with 12 bases between. This chain's CDR3 is CASSPGAQTQYF. DNA of the CDR3: TGTGCCAGCAGCCCCGGGGCTCAGACGCAGTATTTT.

This chain joins TRBV30 and TRBJ1-1; D not certain. In germline, CDR1 is GTSNPN, CDR2 SVGIG (reference sequence). The CDR3 sequence is 14 residues long. V was clipped by 2 bases and J by 5 bases, with 15 bases between them. Written as DNA, the CDR3 is TGTGCCTGGAGTCAAGGTTCGGGGTGGACTGAAGCTTTCTTT. Amino acids: CAWSQGSGWTEAFF. The full variable domain, its missing parts supplied by reference TRBV30 and TRBJ1-1, is SQTIHQWPATLVQPVGSPLSLECTVEGTSNPNLYWYRQAAGRGLQLLFYSVGIGQISSEVPQNLSASRPQDRQFILSSKKLLLSDSGFYLCAWSQGSGWTEAFFGQGTRLTVV.

This clonotype was counted at least ten times. J is TRBJ2-2 and V is TRBV11-2; D is undetermined. This CDR3 contains 13 residues. V was cut by 1 base and J by 7 bases, with 7 bases left in between. Germline assignment: CDR1 SGHAT and CDR2 FQNNGV. CDR3: CASSLAQSGELFF. Here the CDR3 DNA reads TGTGCCAGCAGCTTAGCGCAAAGCGGGGAGCTGTTTTTT.

This clonotype appeared a single time. The CDR3 here is CASSLDRSSANEKLFF. Written as DNA, the CDR3 is TGCGCCAGCAGCTTGGACCGATCCTCGGCTAATGAAAAACTGTTTTTT. The V gene is TRBV5-1, the J gene TRBJ1-4, with D uncertain. The CDR3 consists of 16 residues. V lost 0 bases and J lost 3, with 12 bases in between. CDR1 and CDR2 from the germline V gene are SGHRS and YFSETQ. The full variable domain, its missing parts supplied by reference TRBV5-1 and TRBJ1-4, is KAGVTQTPRYLIKTRGQQVTLSCSPISGHRSVSWYQQTPGQGLQFLFEYFSETQRNKGNFPGRFSGRQFSNSRSEMNVSTLELGDSALYLCASSLDRSSANEKLFFGSGTQLSVL.

The chain has TRBV30 and TRBJ2-1; tentative D call: TRBD2 (6 bases). The CDR3 totals 14 residues. V was shortened by 3 bases and J by 0 bases, with 9 bases between the two germline ends. Germline V gene lookup returns CDR1 GTSNPN and CDR2 SVGIG (reference sequence). CDR3 bases: TGTGCCTGGAGAGGAGGGACCTCCTACAATGAGCAGTTCTTC. This sequence encodes CAWRGGTSYNEQFF.

This clonotype appeared many times. The V and J genes are TRBV7-6 and TRBJ1-6; D gene uncertain. V was cut by 3 bases and J by 0 bases, with 6 bases left in between. CDR3 length: 15 amino acids. Germline assignment: CDR1 SGHVS and CDR2 FNYEAQ. CDR3 region: CASSFESSYNSPLHF. Here the CDR3 DNA reads TGTGCCAGCAGCTTCGAAAGCTCCTATAATTCACCCCTCCACTTT. Variable domain in full (rest from reference TRBV7-6 and TRBJ1-6): GAGVSQSPRYKVTKRGQDVALRCDPISGHVSLYWYRQALGQGPEFLTYFNYEAQQDKSGLPNDRFSAERPEGSISTLTIQRTEQRDSAMYRCASSFESSYNSPLHFGNGTRLTVT.

This clonotype appeared many times. This sequence joins TRBV10-2 and TRBJ2-5; 7 bases match TRBD2. CDR3 length equals 13 residues. Germline CDR1 is WSHSY and CDR2 is SAAADI. The junction had 2 bases not matched to a gene; V was cut back by 4 bases and J by 3 bases. The CDR3 region is CASSAAGEETQYF. The CDR3 coding sequence is TGCGCCAGCAGTGCCGCGGGAGAAGAGACCCAGTACTTC.

The V and J genes are TRBV19 and TRBJ1-1; D is undetermined. This CDR3 has 13 residues. V dropped 2 bases and J dropped 5 bases, with 9 bases sitting between them. From germline, CDR1 is LNHDA and CDR2 SQIVND (reference sequence). CDR3 region: CASSIYEGTEAFF. CDR3 DNA: TGTGCCAGTAGTATATATGAGGGTACTGAAGCTTTCTTT.

This clonotype was seen many times. The rearrangement joins TRBV6-2 or TRBV6-3 to TRBJ2-1; 11 nucleotides match TRBD2. V trimming: 2 bases; J trimming: 8 bases; junction bases outside the gene matches: 11. CDR3 length: 17 amino acids. CDR1 MNHEY and CDR2 SVGEGT come from the germline V gene. Here the CDR3 reads CASSYALAGGPRDEQFF. The CDR3 DNA sequence: TGTGCCAGCAGTTACGCCCTAGCGGGAGGCCCCAGGGATGAGCAGTTCTTC.

Ten or more counts support this clonotype. The rearrangement uses TRBV7-2 and TRBJ2-6; D perhaps matches TRBD1 (6 bases). The V gene lost 4 bases and the J gene lost 2 bases, with 9 bases spanning the gap. The CDR3 totals 15 residues. Per germline, CDR1 SGHTA and CDR2 FQGNSA. In DNA, the CDR3 is TGTGCCAGCAGCTCCCGGACAGCTGGGGCCAACGTCCTGACTTTC. Translation gives CASSSRTAGANVLTF. The complete variable domain, with remaining parts taken from reference TRBV7-2 and TRBJ2-6, reads GAGVSQSPSNKVTEKGKDVELRCDPISGHTALYWYRQSLGQGLEFLIYFQGNSAPDKSGLPSDRFSAERTGGSVSTLTIQRTQQEDSAVYLCASSSRTAGANVLTFGAGSRLTVL.

This clonotype was recorded many times. The chain is built from TRBV28 and TRBJ1-6; unclear D gene. The CDR3 loop spans 14 amino acids. Germline assignment: CDR1 MDHEN and CDR2 SYDVKM. V was clipped by 4 bases and J by 6 bases, with 10 bases between them. CDR3 in DNA: TGTGCCAGCAGTTGGCGGCAGGTTAATTCACCCCTCCACTTT. Protein sequence: CASSWRQVNSPLHF.

This clonotype was seen a single time. The CDR3 protein is CASSIKTSGYPYEQFF. DNA of the CDR3: TGTGCCAGTAGTATAAAGACTAGCGGTTACCCTTATGAGCAGTTCTTC. The chain joins TRBV19 to TRBJ2-1; TRBD2 agrees at 9 bases. The germline V gene encodes CDR1 LNHDA and CDR2 SQIVND (reference sequence). J lost 8 bases, V lost 2 bases, and 10 bases had no gene match. CDR3 size: 16 residues. Supplemented by reference TRBV19 and TRBJ2-1, the full variable domain reads DGGITQSPKYLFRKEGQNVTLSCEQNLNHDAMYWYRQDPGQGLRLIYYSQIVNDFQKGDIAEGYSVSREKKESFPLTVTSAQKNPTAFYLCASSIKTSGYPYEQFFGPGTRLTVL.

This clonotype was seen a few times. The CDR3 coding sequence is TGCAGCGTTGAACGTCAGGGTGGAGAGACCCAGTACTTC. This sequence encodes CSVERQGGETQYF. The rearrangement joins TRBV29-1 to TRBJ2-5, with D possibly TRBD1 on 5 matching bases. This CDR3 comprises 13 residues. Trimming removed 2 bases at V and 4 bases at J, with 11 bases between. CDR1 and CDR2 (germline): SQVTM, ANQGSEA.

A few counts support this clonotype. The J gene is TRBJ2-3, the V gene TRBV6-5; 13 bases align to TRBD2. V was pared by 8 bases and J by 3 bases, with 8 bases of the junction left unmatched. The CDR3 is made up of 16 amino acids. Germline V CDR1 and CDR2: MNHEY, SVGAGI. The CDR3: CASSRTSGSPTDTQYF. CDR3 nucleotide sequence: TGTGCCAGCTCTAGGACTAGCGGGAGCCCGACAGATACGCAGTATTTT.

This clonotype was recorded at least ten times. J is TRBJ2-3 and V is TRBV11-1; 8 nucleotides agree with TRBD1. V lost 1 base and J lost 7; bases outside the gene matches: 7. This CDR3 has 15 amino acids. The germline V gene has CDR1 SGHAT and CDR2 FQDESV (reference sequence). The CDR3 is CASSLEGTGIYTQYF. DNA of the CDR3: TGTGCCAGCAGCTTAGAAGGGACAGGAATATATACGCAGTATTTT. The full variable domain, its missing parts supplied by reference TRBV11-1 and TRBJ2-3, is EAEVAQSPRYKITEKSQAVAFWCDPISGHATLYWYRQILGQGPELLVQFQDESVVDDSQLPKDRFSAERLKGVDSTLKIQPAELGDSAMYLCASSLEGTGIYTQYFGPGTRLTVL.

This clonotype was detected many times. The rearrangement joins TRBV10-2 to TRBJ1-1; 8 bases are a match to TRBD1. J was trimmed by 5 bases and V by 7 bases; bases with no gene match: 6. The germline V gene encodes CDR1 WSHSY and CDR2 SAAADI. The CDR3 is 13 amino acids. The DNA for the CDR3 is TGCGCCAGCACCTTAACAGGGGGTACTGAAGCTTTCTTT. Translation: CASTLTGGTEAFF.